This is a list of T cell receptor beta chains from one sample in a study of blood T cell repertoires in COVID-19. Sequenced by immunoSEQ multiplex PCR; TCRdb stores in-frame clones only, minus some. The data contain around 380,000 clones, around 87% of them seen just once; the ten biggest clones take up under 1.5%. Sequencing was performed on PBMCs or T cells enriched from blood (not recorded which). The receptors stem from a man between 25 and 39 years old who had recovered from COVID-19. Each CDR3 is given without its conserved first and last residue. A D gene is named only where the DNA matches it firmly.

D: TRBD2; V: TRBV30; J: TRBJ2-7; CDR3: AWSVGTSREQY
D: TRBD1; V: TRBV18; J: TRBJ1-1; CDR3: ASSPSRDSPVAF
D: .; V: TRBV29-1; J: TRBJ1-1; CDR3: SVRDTEFTEAF
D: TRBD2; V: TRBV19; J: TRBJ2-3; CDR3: ASSGGEVTDTQY
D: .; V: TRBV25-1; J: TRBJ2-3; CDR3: ASGVHLGSTDTQY
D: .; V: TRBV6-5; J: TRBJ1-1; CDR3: ASSYSRGMNTEAF
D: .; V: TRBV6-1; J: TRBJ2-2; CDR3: ASSEFRNTGELF
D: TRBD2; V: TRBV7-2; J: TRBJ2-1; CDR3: ASSLAGTSGGSSYNEQF
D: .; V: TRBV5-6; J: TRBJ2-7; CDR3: ASSFTGSSGEQY
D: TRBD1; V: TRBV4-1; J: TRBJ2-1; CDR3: ASSQDGQGWGYSYNEQF
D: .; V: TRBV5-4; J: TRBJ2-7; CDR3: AGAGESNEQY
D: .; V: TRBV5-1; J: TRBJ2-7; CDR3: ASSLTGTSSYEQY
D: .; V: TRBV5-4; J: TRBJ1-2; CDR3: ASSPQSMGGGYT
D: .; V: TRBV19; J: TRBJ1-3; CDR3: ASSISSGNTIY
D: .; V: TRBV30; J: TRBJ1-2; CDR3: AWSGAGLNYGYT
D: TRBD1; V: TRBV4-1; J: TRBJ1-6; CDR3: ASSPGTGGSPLH
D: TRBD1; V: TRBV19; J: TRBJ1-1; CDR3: ATSRAGGAVRAF
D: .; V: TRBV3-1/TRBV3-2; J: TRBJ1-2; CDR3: ASSQAYYGYT
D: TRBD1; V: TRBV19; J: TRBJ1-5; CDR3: ASSGTDPFGNQPQH
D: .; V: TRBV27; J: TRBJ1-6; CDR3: ASTRQGTYNSPLH
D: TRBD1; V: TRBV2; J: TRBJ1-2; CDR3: ASSEAGTGVGGYT
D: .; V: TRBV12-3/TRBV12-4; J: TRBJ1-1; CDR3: ASSILAEQAF
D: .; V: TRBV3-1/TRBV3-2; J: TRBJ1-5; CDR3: ASSQDLIQPQH
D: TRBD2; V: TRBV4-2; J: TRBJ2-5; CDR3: ASSQEQRGETQY
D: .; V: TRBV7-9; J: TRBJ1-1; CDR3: ASGKGRTEAF
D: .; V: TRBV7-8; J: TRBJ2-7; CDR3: ASSLKTGFYEQY
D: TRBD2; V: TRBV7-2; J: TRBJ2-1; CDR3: ASSLARGVVYNEQF
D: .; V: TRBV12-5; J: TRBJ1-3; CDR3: ASGYAGNTIY
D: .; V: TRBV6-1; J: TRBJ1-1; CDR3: ASSEGGWNTEAF
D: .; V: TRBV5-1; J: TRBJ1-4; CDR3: ASSLAGSTNEKLF
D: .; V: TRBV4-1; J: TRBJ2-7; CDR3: ASSQDPDPGEQY
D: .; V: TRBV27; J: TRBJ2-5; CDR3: ASRRGGRQETQY
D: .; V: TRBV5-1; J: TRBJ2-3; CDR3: ASSPGLATDTQY
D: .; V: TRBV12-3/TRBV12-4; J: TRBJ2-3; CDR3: ASTPGVSEQY
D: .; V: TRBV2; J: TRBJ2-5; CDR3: ASSFLPPDRETQY
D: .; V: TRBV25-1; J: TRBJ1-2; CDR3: ASSEYGPEYGYT
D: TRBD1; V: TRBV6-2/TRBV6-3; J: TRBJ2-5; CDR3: ASSYRVGGETQY
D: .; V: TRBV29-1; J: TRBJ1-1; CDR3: SVEDRENTEAF
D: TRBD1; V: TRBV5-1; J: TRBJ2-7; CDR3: ASRGQGAYEQY
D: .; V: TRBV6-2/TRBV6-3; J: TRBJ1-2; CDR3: ASSLDRNNYGYT
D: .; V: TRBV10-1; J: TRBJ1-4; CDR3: ASSDLEGIRNEKLF
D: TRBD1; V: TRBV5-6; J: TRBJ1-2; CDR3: ASSFGAAGTAYGYT
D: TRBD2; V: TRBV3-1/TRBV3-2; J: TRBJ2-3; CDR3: ASSRTGLPRTDTQY
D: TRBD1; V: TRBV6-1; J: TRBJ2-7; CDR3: ASSEGTDLWEQY
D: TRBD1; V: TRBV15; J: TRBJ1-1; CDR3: ATNSPGQLNTEAF
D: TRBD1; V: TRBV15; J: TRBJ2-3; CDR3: ATSRAPTGGTDTQY